This T cell receptor beta chain came from a study of T cells in localized non-small cell lung cancer. Study-level findings and limits: Tumor samples were not multi-region, leaving intratumor heterogeneity unexcluded. Appearing in adjacent lung were a median about 50 of the top 100 tumor clones. Among the tissues sampled, uninvolved adjacent lung had the highest T cell clonality, above tumor.

Measured with immunoSEQ multiplex PCR; TCRdb has only the in-frame clones, and not every one. The repertoire holds about 7,300 clones, with about 21% as singletons. This CDR3 has 15 residues. Germline V gene lookup returns CDR1 LGHNT and CDR2 FRNRAP. With respect to this clone: Its antigen is still unknown.

The origin of this receptor is a man aged 35 to 69 with stage III squamous cell lung carcinoma. This rearrangement joins TRBV12-5 to TRBJ1-2; 7 bases match TRBD1. The source was lung tumor tissue, collected before any cancer treatment. In DNA form, the CDR3 reads TGTGCCAGCCAAGGGACAGCCAATCCCCTCTATGGCTACACCTTC. Amino acid sequence: CASQGTANPLYGYTF.